The 21 T cell receptor beta chains given below trace back to one sample, sequenced in a study of response to subunit inactivated influenza vaccine. TCRdb passed the RT-PCR reads through MiXCR, listing each CDR3 protein once. Of a few hundred thousand distinct CDR3 sequences in the sample, around 11% are singletons; the top ten hold approximately 9.9%. This sample was shared with a second study, whose subject was T cells expressing NK-cell markers. According to that study: The authors generated TCR beta cDNA through 5'RACE template switching with UMIs.

Sequences were derived from PBMCs from blood, sampled on the day of vaccination. The receptor source for this set is a man aged 45-60 years who received an inactivated influenza vaccine.

The gene calls are TRBV28 and TRBJ2-2; 9 positions agree with TRBD1. The germline CDR1 and CDR2 sequences are MDHEN and SYDVKM. V was pared by 4 bases and J by 4 bases, with 10 bases of the junction left unmatched. The CDR3 is 17 amino acids. The CDR3 sequence is CASSSPPGQGPTGELFF. CDR3 sequence (DNA): TGTGCCAGCAGTTCGCCCCCGGGACAGGGACCCACCGGGGAGCTGTTTTTT.

The chain links TRBV9 to TRBJ2-1, with TRBD2 identical over 12 bases. Germline V gene data show CDR1 as SGDLS and CDR2 as YYNGEE. CDR3 length: 15 residues. V lost 0 bases to trimming and J lost 7 bases; unmatched junction nucleotides: 2. This CDR3 is CASSVVGTSGNEQFF. CDR3 DNA: TGTGCCAGCAGCGTAGTAGGGACTAGCGGGAATGAGCAGTTCTTC. The full variable domain, rest sourced from reference TRBV9 and TRBJ2-1, is DSGVTQTPKHLITATGQRVTLRCSPRSGDLSVYWYQQSLDQGLQFLIQYYNGEERAKGNILERFSAQQFPDLHSELNLSSLELGDSALYFCASSVVGTSGNEQFFGPGTRLTVL.

The table lists this clonotype with a few counts. The V gene is TRBV11-2, the J gene TRBJ2-2; TRBD2 might be the D (6 bases). Per germline, CDR1 SGHAT and CDR2 FQNNGV. CDR3 size: 15 residues. Trimming removed 3 bases from V and 4 bases from J, with 12 bases in between. The CDR3 region has the DNA TGTGCCAGCAGCTTCACGGGACTCATCACCGGGGAGCTGTTTTTT. It yields the protein CASSFTGLITGELFF. The full variable domain, in which reference TRBV11-2 and TRBJ2-2 provide the parts outside the CDR3, is EAGVAQSPRYKIIEKRQSVAFWCNPISGHATLYWYQQILGQGPKLLIQFQNNGVVDDSQLPKDRFSAERLKGVDSTLKIQPAKLEDSAVYLCASSFTGLITGELFFGEGSRLTVL.

The CDR3 region has the DNA TGCGCCAGCAGCCAAGAGGTCCCTCGAGGGGGCGGCACTGAAGCTTTCTTT. Translated, it gives CASSQEVPRGGGTEAFF. J is TRBJ1-1 and V is TRBV4-3; 7 bases are shared with TRBD1. V was pared by 0 bases and J by 4 bases, with 11 bases of the junction left unmatched. CDR1 and CDR2 (germline): LGHNA, YSLEER. CDR3 length: 17 residues.

This clonotype was seen more than once but under ten times. The chain is built from TRBV2 and TRBJ2-3; 8 bases line up with TRBD2. Looked up from germline, CDR1 is SNHLY and CDR2 is FYNNEI. This CDR3 is built from 14 residues. V dropped 5 bases and J dropped 2; count of bases not matched to a gene: 3. Here the CDR3 DNA reads TGTGCCAGCAGTAGGACTAGCATCACAGATACGCAGTATTTT. Amino acids: CASSRTSITDTQYF.

Only a few counts were recorded for this clonotype. V is TRBV3-1 and J is TRBJ2-3; no clear D gene. This CDR3 has 15 amino acids. Germline CDR1 LGHDT, CDR2 YNNKEL (reference sequence). Trimming removed 1 base at V and 2 bases at J, with 10 bases between. The CDR3 here is CASSQASRNTDTQYF. CDR3 sequence (DNA): TGTGCCAGCAGCCAAGCTTCTCGGAACACAGATACGCAGTATTTT.

The rearrangement uses TRBV7-3 and TRBJ2-1; 11 nucleotides align to TRBD2. The CDR3 contains 17 residues. CDR1 and CDR2 (germline): SGHTA, FQGTGA. V lost 3 bases to trimming and J lost 5 bases; unmatched junction nucleotides: 9. As DNA, the CDR3 is TGTGCCAGCAGCTTTCTCCCCGGGACTAGCGGACACAATGAGCAGTTCTTC. It codes for CASSFLPGTSGHNEQFF. Full variable domain (rest looked up from reference TRBV7-3 and TRBJ2-1): GAGVSQTPSNKVTEKGKYVELRCDPISGHTALYWYRQSLGQGPEFLIYFQGTGAADDSGLPNDRFFAVRPEGSVSTLKIQRTERGDSAVYLCASSFLPGTSGHNEQFFGPGTRLTVL.

This clonotype was seen at least ten times. V is TRBV7-9 and J is TRBJ1-4, with 10 bases fitting TRBD1. Trimming cost V 3 bases and J 10 bases; bases outside gene matches: 5. Germline values: CDR1 SEHNR, CDR2 FQNEAQ (reference sequence). CDR3 length: 14 residues. CDR3 sequence (DNA): TGTGCCAGCAGCTTCGTGACAGGGGGCGGAAAACTGTTTTTT. Translating gives CASSFVTGGGKLFF.

This rearrangement joins TRBV25-1 to TRBJ2-4; 9 bases line up with TRBD1. There are 17 residues in the CDR3. The J segment lost 8 bases and the V segment lost 1 base, leaving 12 bases of the junction unmatched. CDR1 is MGHDK, CDR2 SYGVNS, per germline. The CDR3 reads CASSEFTGTGFSDIQYF. CDR3 nucleotides: TGTGCCAGCAGTGAATTCACCGGGACAGGGTTCTCGGACATTCAGTACTTC.

The chain links TRBV7-8 to TRBJ1-5; 8 bases are a match to TRBD1. CDR1 and CDR2 (germline): SGHVS, FQNEAQ. V was clipped by 3 bases and J by 7 bases; unmatched bases: 5. The length of the CDR3 is 14 residues. CDR3 DNA: TGTGCCAGCAGCTTCCGGGCAGGGGGCCAGCCCCAGCATTTT. It specifies CASSFRAGGQPQHF.

This clonotype came up a few times. This chain links TRBV29-1 with TRBJ2-1, with 9 positions matching TRBD2. V was pared by 6 bases and J by 2 bases, with 17 bases of the junction left unmatched. Looked up from germline, CDR1 is SQVTM and CDR2 is ANQGSEA. The CDR3 extends over 18 amino acids. This chain's CDR3 is CSVPGTSLVLPTYNEQFF. CDR3 nucleotide sequence: TGCAGCGTCCCCGGGACTAGCTTGGTGTTGCCTACCTACAATGAGCAGTTCTTC.

This clonotype has a handful of counts. The gene calls are TRBV28 and TRBJ2-5; perhaps TRBD1 as D (6 bases). The V end lost 6 bases, the J end lost 5 bases, and 13 bases lay between the germline ends. The germline V gene encodes CDR1 MDHEN and CDR2 SYDVKM. CDR3 size: 13 residues. DNA of the CDR3: TGTGCCAGCAGGCTTACAGGGCATGAGACCCAGTACTTC. Its protein is CASRLTGHETQYF.

This clonotype was observed a few times. The chain is built from TRBV20-1 and TRBJ2-1; D gene ambiguous. The CDR3 sequence is 15 residues long. Trimming took 0 bases from V and 0 from J, leaving 9 bases between them. The germline V gene encodes CDR1 DFQATT and CDR2 SNEGSKA (reference sequence). For the CDR3, the DNA is TGCAGTGCTAGAGAGGGAACGAGCTCCTACAATGAGCAGTTCTTC. It translates to CSAREGTSSYNEQFF.

There are many counts of this clonotype. V gene TRBV28 combines with J gene TRBJ2-3, with 9 bases fitting TRBD2. V was clipped by 5 bases and J by 2 bases; unmatched bases: 17. Germline V lookup: CDR1 MDHEN, CDR2 SYDVKM. The CDR3 is made up of 19 amino acids. CDR3 sequence reads: CASSGTLAGTSIITDTQYF. CDR3 nucleotides: TGTGCCAGCAGTGGTACCCTAGCGGGGACTTCAATTATCACAGATACGCAGTATTTT.

This clonotype was picked up a small number of times. The chain links TRBV6-2 or TRBV6-3 to TRBJ1-3, with no clear D. The ends were cut back, 8 bases at V and 0 bases at J, with 11 bases in the middle. The length of the CDR3 is 14 residues. Germline values: CDR1 MNHEY, CDR2 SVGEGT. Written as DNA, the CDR3 is TGTGCCAGCGGGTCGCAGTTCTCTGGAAACACCATATATTTT. It yields the protein CASGSQFSGNTIYF.

J is TRBJ2-1 and V is TRBV6-2 or TRBV6-3; D may be TRBD1 (6 bases). The CDR3 totals 16 residues. The germline V and J ends were trimmed by 5 bases and 0 bases, with 14 bases remaining between them. Germline V lookup: CDR1 MNHEY, CDR2 SVGEGT. CDR3 sequence (DNA): TGTGCCAGCAGTGAGGATGGGGGCAGCTCCTACAATGAGCAGTTCTTC. Residues: CASSEDGGSSYNEQFF.

The chain employs TRBV20-1 and TRBJ2-2; TRBD1 matches 9 bases. The germline V gene encodes CDR1 DFQATT and CDR2 SNEGSKA (reference sequence). With 2 bases clipped from V and 7 bases from J, the junction kept 17 bases outside the gene matches. The CDR3 contains 18 residues. CDR3 bases: TGCAGTGCTAGAAACAGGGGGCAGTCGAGTTCGTACATCGGGGAGCTGTTTTTT. It yields the protein CSARNRGQSSSYIGELFF.

This clonotype was found a few times. This chain joins TRBV5-1 and TRBJ2-7; the D gene is possibly TRBD2 (6 bases). The CDR3 runs to 15 residues. Germline-derived CDR1 and CDR2 are SGHRS and YFSETQ. V lost 0 bases to trimming and J lost 2 bases, with 12 bases between them. The CDR3 sequence: CASSLVAGNTYEQYF. CDR3 in DNA: TGCGCCAGCAGCTTGGTGGCGGGAAATACCTACGAGCAGTACTTC.

This clonotype was counted ten times or more. The rearrangement joins TRBV12-3 or TRBV12-4 to TRBJ2-3, with 8 bases aligning to TRBD2. The CDR3 runs 15 residues. After removal of 5 bases from V and 1 base from J, the junction contained 5 bases not matched to a gene. The CDR3: CASSTLLAGTDTQYF. CDR3 DNA sequence: TGTGCCAGCAGTACCCTACTAGCGGGCACAGATACGCAGTATTTT.

This clonotype has only a few counts. CDR3 sequence: CASSQDRGGRNEKLFF. In DNA form, the CDR3 reads TGCGCCAGCAGCCAAGATCGGGGGGGTCGGAATGAAAAACTGTTTTTT. This chain uses TRBV4-1 with TRBJ1-4; TRBD1 is a possible D gene (5 bases). The V gene lost 0 bases and the J gene lost 5 bases, with 13 bases spanning the gap. Germline CDR1 MGHRA, CDR2 YSYEKL. CDR3 length: 16 residues.

The V call is TRBV25-1, the J call TRBJ2-7; a weak D match, TRBD1 (7 bases). The CDR3 covers 17 residues. V dropped 6 bases and J dropped 3 bases, with 24 bases sitting between them. Germline CDR1 MGHDK, CDR2 SYGVNS. The CDR3 region is CASSVGSGGSPYYEQYF. CDR3 in DNA: TGTGCCAGCAGCGTTGGTTCAGGGGGGTCTCCGTACTACGAGCAGTACTTC.